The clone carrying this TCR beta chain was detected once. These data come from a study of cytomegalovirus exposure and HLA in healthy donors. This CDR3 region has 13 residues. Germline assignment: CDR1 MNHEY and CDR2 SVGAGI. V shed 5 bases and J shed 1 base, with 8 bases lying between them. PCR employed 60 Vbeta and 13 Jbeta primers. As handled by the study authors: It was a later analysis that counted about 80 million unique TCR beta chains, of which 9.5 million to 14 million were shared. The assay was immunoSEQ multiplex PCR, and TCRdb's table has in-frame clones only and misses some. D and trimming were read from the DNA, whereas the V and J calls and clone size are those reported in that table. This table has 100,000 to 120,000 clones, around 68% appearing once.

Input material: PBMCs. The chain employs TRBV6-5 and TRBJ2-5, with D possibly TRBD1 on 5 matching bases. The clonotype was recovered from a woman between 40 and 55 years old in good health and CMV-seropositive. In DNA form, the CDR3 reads TGTGCCAGCAGTAAGACAGTCCAAGAGACCCAGTACTTC. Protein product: CASSKTVQETQYF.